This is a list of T cell receptor beta chains from one sample in a study of cytomegalovirus exposure and HLA in healthy donors. TCRdb's table, derived via immunoSEQ multiplex PCR, lists solely in-frame clones and lacks some. This sample has around 170,000 clones, with 76% found just once. Material for sequencing was PBMCs. These TCRs come from a man between 18 and 35 years old in good health and CMV-seronegative. CDR3s include the opening cysteine and the closing phenylalanine or tryptophan. Each record gives: V gene, D gene, clone size, J gene, CDR3 DNA, CDR3 protein. The D gene is left open where the match is weak. The size of a clone is reported for some rows only, either as once, few or many, or as a class for expanded clones.

V: TRBV10-3; D: TRBD2; size: NA; J: TRBJ2-7; DNA: TGTGCCACCCAAATTACTAGCGGGGGGGGCGAGCAGTACTTC; CDR3: CATQITSGGGEQYF
V: TRBV18; D: NA; size: NA; J: TRBJ2-3; DNA: TGTGCCAGCTCACCACGGGGGCCCCCCACAGATACGCAGTATTTT; CDR3: CASSPRGPPTDTQYF
V: TRBV7-9; D: NA; size: NA; J: TRBJ1-5; DNA: TGTGCCAGCAGCTCGGACATTAGGGGCCAGCCCCAGCATTTT; CDR3: CASSSDIRGQPQHF
V: TRBV7-9; D: NA; size: once; J: TRBJ1-1; DNA: TGTGCCAGCAGCCTGGACAGGAACACTGAAGCTTTCTTT; CDR3: CASSLDRNTEAFF
V: TRBV4-2; D: TRBD2; size: NA; J: TRBJ2-5; DNA: TGTGCCAGCAGCCAAGAGAGTGTAGCGGGGGGGCGTCTGGGATCGGGAGAGACCCAGTACTTC; CDR3: CASSQESVAGGRLGSGETQYF
V: TRBV30; D: NA; size: NA; J: TRBJ2-7; DNA: TGTGCTTCCCGGGACAAGAGCTCCTACGAGCAGTACTTC; CDR3: CASRDKSSYEQYF
V: TRBV6-5; D: NA; size: NA; J: TRBJ1-1; DNA: TGTGCCAGTCACAGGGACGGGTACACTGAAGCTTTCTTT; CDR3: CASHRDGYTEAFF
V: TRBV9; D: TRBD2; size: NA; J: TRBJ2-3; DNA: TGTGCCAGCAGCCCAAGACTAGCGGGGGGGCAGAGAGATACGCAGTATTTT; CDR3: CASSPRLAGGQRDTQYF
V: TRBV5-4; D: NA; size: NA; J: TRBJ2-7; DNA: TGTGCCAGCAGCTTGAGAGGGTACGAGCAGTACTTC; CDR3: CASSLRGYEQYF
V: TRBV6-1; D: TRBD1; size: NA; J: TRBJ1-1; DNA: TGTGCCAGCAGTGGGGACAGCAGAATGAACACTGAAGCTTTCTTT; CDR3: CASSGDSRMNTEAFF
V: TRBV2; D: TRBD2; size: NA; J: TRBJ2-5; DNA: TGTGCCAGCAGTAGACTAGCGGGAGGGGGGGAGACCCAGTACTTC; CDR3: CASSRLAGGGETQYF
V: TRBV2; D: TRBD1; size: NA; J: TRBJ1-2; DNA: TGTGCCAGCAGGACAGGGGGCGCGGATGGCTACACCTTC; CDR3: CASRTGGADGYTF
V: TRBV5-4; D: NA; size: NA; J: TRBJ2-2; DNA: TGTGCCAGCAGACAGGGTAACACCGGGGAGCTGTTTTTT; CDR3: CASRQGNTGELFF
V: TRBV27; D: TRBD2; size: NA; J: TRBJ2-1; DNA: TGTGCCAGCAGTTTAGCGGGGGGGCGGACGCAGTTCTTC; CDR3: CASSLAGGRTQFF
V: TRBV9; D: TRBD2; size: NA; J: TRBJ2-3; DNA: TGTGCCAGCAGCGCCCATACGACTAGCGGGAGGGGGTCAGATACGCAGTATTTT; CDR3: CASSAHTTSGRGSDTQYF
V: TRBV19; D: NA; size: NA; J: TRBJ1-4; DNA: TGTGCCAGTAGTCTCCGGGAAAACAATGAAAAACTGTTTTTT; CDR3: CASSLRENNEKLFF
V: TRBV29-1; D: TRBD1; size: NA; J: TRBJ1-4; DNA: TGCAGTCTCCTGAAGACCGGGACAGGGGTGGGTGAAAAACTGTTTTTT; CDR3: CSLLKTGTGVGEKLFF
V: TRBV6-5; D: TRBD1; size: few; J: TRBJ1-6; DNA: TGTGCCAGCAGACGGGACAGAACTAATTCACCCCTCCACTTT; CDR3: CASRRDRTNSPLHF
V: TRBV19; D: NA; size: NA; J: TRBJ1-5; DNA: TGTGCCAGTAGTCCCTTGGGAGGGGCTGGCAATCAGCCCCAGCATTTT; CDR3: CASSPLGGAGNQPQHF
V: TRBV6-5; D: TRBD1; size: NA; J: TRBJ1-1; DNA: TGTGCCAGCAGTCGACAGGGAGGCGGTGAAGCTTTCTTT; CDR3: CASSRQGGGEAFF
V: TRBV19; D: NA; size: NA; J: TRBJ1-5; DNA: TGTGCCAGTAGTATAGATAAGGGGCTCCAACATCAGCCCCAGCATTTT; CDR3: CASSIDKGLQHQPQHF
V: TRBV2; D: TRBD1; size: NA; J: TRBJ2-7; DNA: TGTGCCAGCAGTGACTGGGGACAGGGAGGGGAGCAGTACTTC; CDR3: CASSDWGQGGEQYF
V: TRBV6-1; D: TRBD1; size: NA; J: TRBJ1-2; DNA: TGTGCCAGCAGTGAAGTGGGACAGGGAAAGAATGGCTACACCTTC; CDR3: CASSEVGQGKNGYTF
V: TRBV5-4; D: NA; size: NA; J: TRBJ2-7; DNA: TGTGCCAGCAGCACCGACAGTTACGAGCAGTACTTC; CDR3: CASSTDSYEQYF
V: TRBV19; D: NA; size: few; J: TRBJ2-6; DNA: TGTGCCAGTGGGGAGAGCTTGGCCAACGTCCTGACTTTC; CDR3: CASGESLANVLTF
V: TRBV5-1; D: NA; size: NA; J: TRBJ2-5; DNA: TGCGCCAGCAGGTCGTCGGGTCAGACCCAAGAGACCCAGTACTTC; CDR3: CASRSSGQTQETQYF
V: TRBV5-6; D: TRBD1; size: NA; J: TRBJ1-2; DNA: TGTGCCAGCGGCACAGGGGGACAGGGATATGGCTACACCTTC; CDR3: CASGTGGQGYGYTF
V: TRBV7-9; D: NA; size: NA; J: TRBJ2-1; DNA: TGTTCCAGCAGCTCCCGGGGAAATGAGCAGTTCTTC; CDR3: CSSSSRGNEQFF
V: TRBV7-9; D: NA; size: NA; J: TRBJ2-3; DNA: TGTGCCAGCAGCCCCCCCTTCCGTGGGAGAGACCCTAGCACAGATACGCAGTATTTT; CDR3: CASSPPFRGRDPSTDTQYF
V: TRBV6-5; D: TRBD2; size: NA; J: TRBJ2-7; DNA: TGTGCCAGCAGTTACTCTGGGGGGGGGTCAAACGAGCAGTACTTC; CDR3: CASSYSGGGSNEQYF
V: TRBV6-1; D: NA; size: NA; J: TRBJ1-6; DNA: TGTGCCAGCAGTGACCAACAGGGCCGTAATTCACCCCTCCACTTT; CDR3: CASSDQQGRNSPLHF
V: TRBV5-4; D: NA; size: NA; J: TRBJ2-1; DNA: TGTGCCAGCAGTTCCCCAGGGACACAGGGGGGGGAGCAGTTCTTC; CDR3: CASSSPGTQGGEQFF
V: TRBV6-1; D: NA; size: NA; J: TRBJ1-2; DNA: TGTGCCAGCAGTGAAGGAGGCAGGGGAAGATGGGGCTACACCTTC; CDR3: CASSEGGRGRWGYTF
V: TRBV5-1; D: TRBD2; size: NA; J: TRBJ2-7; DNA: TGCGCCAGCAGGGGACTAGCGGGAACGATACGAGACGAGCAGTACTTC; CDR3: CASRGLAGTIRDEQYF
V: TRBV7-2; D: NA; size: NA; J: TRBJ2-2; DNA: TGTGCCAGCAGCTTACTCAGGAACACCGGGGAGCTGTTTTTT; CDR3: CASSLLRNTGELFF
V: TRBV5-6; D: NA; size: NA; J: TRBJ2-2; DNA: TGTGCCAGCAGCTTGTTGATCGGGGAAATGAACACCGGGGAGCTGTTTTTT; CDR3: CASSLLIGEMNTGELFF
V: TRBV7-9; D: NA; size: NA; J: TRBJ1-2; DNA: TGTGCCAGCACCCGATGGGGGGATGAAGGCTACACCTTC; CDR3: CASTRWGDEGYTF
V: TRBV6-6; D: NA; size: NA; J: TRBJ2-1; DNA: TGTGCCAGCAGTAGCCAACAAAGAGGCCACAATGAGCAGTTCTTC; CDR3: CASSSQQRGHNEQFF
V: TRBV6-5; D: NA; size: NA; J: TRBJ2-2; DNA: TGTGCCAGCAGTTACGGGGGGGCTCCGAACACCGGGGAGCTGTTTTTT; CDR3: CASSYGGAPNTGELFF
V: TRBV27; D: TRBD1; size: NA; J: TRBJ2-1; DNA: TGTGCCAGCAGTTTAAAAGGGGGCGCAGTTAATGAGCAGTTCTTC; CDR3: CASSLKGGAVNEQFF
V: TRBV27; D: NA; size: NA; J: TRBJ2-7; DNA: TGTGCCAGCAGTTTATCTACTCGACCCAGGGGATACTACGAGCAGTACTTC; CDR3: CASSLSTRPRGYYEQYF
V: TRBV6-5; D: NA; size: NA; J: TRBJ1-2; DNA: TGTGCCAGCACATCACCTGGGGAGGGGGACTATGGCTACACCTTC; CDR3: CASTSPGEGDYGYTF
V: TRBV5-4; D: NA; size: once; J: TRBJ2-2; DNA: TGTGCCAGCAGCTCGGGGGGCGGCGGGGAGCTGTTTTTT; CDR3: CASSSGGGGELFF
V: TRBV7-8; D: TRBD2; size: NA; J: TRBJ2-7; DNA: TGTGCCAGCAGCTTAATCCCGGGGGGTAAAGACCTCCCCTACGAGCAGTACTTC; CDR3: CASSLIPGGKDLPYEQYF
V: TRBV30; D: TRBD2; size: few; J: TRBJ2-5; DNA: TGTGCCTGGAGTGTACGAGCGGGGGGCTTGCAAGAGACCCAGTACTTC; CDR3: CAWSVRAGGLQETQYF
V: TRBV27; D: NA; size: NA; J: TRBJ2-1; DNA: TGTGCCAGCAGTTTAGGGGCCCTCTACAATGAGCAGTTCTTC; CDR3: CASSLGALYNEQFF
V: TRBV6-5; D: NA; size: NA; J: TRBJ1-5; DNA: TGTGCCAGCAGTTACGGGGGCGGGTGGAATCAGCCCCAGCATTTT; CDR3: CASSYGGGWNQPQHF
V: TRBV10-3; D: NA; size: NA; J: TRBJ2-7; DNA: TGTGCCATCAATCAGGGATACGAGCAGTACTTC; CDR3: CAINQGYEQYF
V: TRBV27; D: NA; size: NA; J: TRBJ1-2; DNA: TGTGCCAGCAGTTTAATCCCTGGGAGCGGCAGCACCTTC; CDR3: CASSLIPGSGSTF
V: TRBV7-3; D: NA; size: NA; J: TRBJ2-1; DNA: TGTGCCAGCAGCTCCGGACCTGCCGGGGATGAGCAGTTCTTC; CDR3: CASSSGPAGDEQFF
V: TRBV5-6; D: TRBD1; size: NA; J: TRBJ1-4; DNA: TGTGCCAGCAGCAGAAGACAGGGGGCGCCGAGAAATGAAAAACTGTTTTTT; CDR3: CASSRRQGAPRNEKLFF
V: TRBV28; D: NA; size: few; J: TRBJ2-3; DNA: TGTGCCAGCAGTCTCCCGGGGAGGGATACGCAGTATTTT; CDR3: CASSLPGRDTQYF
V: TRBV6-5; D: TRBD1; size: NA; J: TRBJ2-7; DNA: TGTGCCAGCAGTATGACAGGGGGACCCTACGAGCAGTACTTC; CDR3: CASSMTGGPYEQYF
V: TRBV6-5; D: NA; size: NA; J: TRBJ2-3; DNA: TGTGCCAGCAGGGATCAGGGAGATACGCAGTATTTT; CDR3: CASRDQGDTQYF